The 3 T cell receptor beta chains below were found in one sample sequenced in a study of blood T cells in healthy people across ages (dated by TCRdb to between 2015 and 2017). Library preparation was by 5' RACE. Sequencing relied on an Illumina HiSeq 2500. The second PCR ran for roughly 7 to 12 cycles and used a J-beta primer mix along with a sample-barcoded 5' primer. TCRdb ran its own pipeline on the public reads, namely fastp trimming at Q25 and MiXCR clone calling, and kept in-frame beta chains. One record per CDR3 amino acid sequence lists the most common genes and DNA. The sample table holds about 970,000 distinct CDR3 sequences, of which 45% to 60% were seen once. The ten most abundant clones make up over 20% of the sample. The material sequenced was blood. These receptors were obtained from a woman aged 55-69 years in good health.

The chain couples TRBV7-2 to TRBJ2-5, with D possibly TRBD2 on 5 matching bases. The ends were cut back, 1 base at V and 4 bases at J, with 13 bases in the middle. CDR3 size: 15 residues. CDR1 and CDR2 from the germline V gene are SGHTA and FQGNSA. CDR3 protein: CASSLGPGRAETQYF. CDR3 DNA: TGTGCCAGCAGCTTAGGTCCGGGAAGGGCAGAGACCCAGTACTTC.

This clonotype has more than one count but fewer than ten. The chain has TRBV4-2 and TRBJ1-2, with D perhaps matching TRBD1 (5 bases). From germline, CDR1 is LGHNA and CDR2 YNFKEQ. This CDR3 region has 13 residues. V was shortened by 1 base and J by 10 bases, with 13 bases between the two germline ends. For the CDR3, the DNA is TGTGCCAGCAGCCAAGCAGCCAGGGATGTCTACACCTTC. Translated, it gives CASSQAARDVYTF.

The CDR3 reads CSAPGWGQGEETQYF. The CDR3 coding sequence is TGCAGTGCTCCTGGGTGGGGGCAGGGGGAAGAGACCCAGTACTTC. The chain has TRBV20-1 and TRBJ2-7, with TRBD1 identical over 7 bases. The assigned J gene may be wrong: the sequence end matches TRBJ2-5 better. CDR3 length: 15 amino acids. Per the germline V gene, CDR1 is DFQATT and CDR2 is SNEGSKA (reference sequence).